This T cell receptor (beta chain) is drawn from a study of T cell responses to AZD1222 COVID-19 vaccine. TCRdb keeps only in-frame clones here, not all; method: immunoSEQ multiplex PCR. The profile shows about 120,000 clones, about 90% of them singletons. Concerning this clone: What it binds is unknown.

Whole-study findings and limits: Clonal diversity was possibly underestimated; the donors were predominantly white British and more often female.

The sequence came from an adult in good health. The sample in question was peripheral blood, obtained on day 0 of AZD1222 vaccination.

CDR3 sequence reads: CASSFVLMNTEAFF. In DNA, the CDR3 is TGTGCCAGCAGCTTTGTACTGATGAACACTGAAGCTTTCTTT. The rearrangement uses TRBV11-1 and TRBJ1-1; D not certain. The V gene lost 3 bases and the J gene lost 0 bases, with 8 bases spanning the gap. The CDR3 has 14 residues. Germline lookup yields CDR1 SGHAT and CDR2 FQDESV (reference sequence).